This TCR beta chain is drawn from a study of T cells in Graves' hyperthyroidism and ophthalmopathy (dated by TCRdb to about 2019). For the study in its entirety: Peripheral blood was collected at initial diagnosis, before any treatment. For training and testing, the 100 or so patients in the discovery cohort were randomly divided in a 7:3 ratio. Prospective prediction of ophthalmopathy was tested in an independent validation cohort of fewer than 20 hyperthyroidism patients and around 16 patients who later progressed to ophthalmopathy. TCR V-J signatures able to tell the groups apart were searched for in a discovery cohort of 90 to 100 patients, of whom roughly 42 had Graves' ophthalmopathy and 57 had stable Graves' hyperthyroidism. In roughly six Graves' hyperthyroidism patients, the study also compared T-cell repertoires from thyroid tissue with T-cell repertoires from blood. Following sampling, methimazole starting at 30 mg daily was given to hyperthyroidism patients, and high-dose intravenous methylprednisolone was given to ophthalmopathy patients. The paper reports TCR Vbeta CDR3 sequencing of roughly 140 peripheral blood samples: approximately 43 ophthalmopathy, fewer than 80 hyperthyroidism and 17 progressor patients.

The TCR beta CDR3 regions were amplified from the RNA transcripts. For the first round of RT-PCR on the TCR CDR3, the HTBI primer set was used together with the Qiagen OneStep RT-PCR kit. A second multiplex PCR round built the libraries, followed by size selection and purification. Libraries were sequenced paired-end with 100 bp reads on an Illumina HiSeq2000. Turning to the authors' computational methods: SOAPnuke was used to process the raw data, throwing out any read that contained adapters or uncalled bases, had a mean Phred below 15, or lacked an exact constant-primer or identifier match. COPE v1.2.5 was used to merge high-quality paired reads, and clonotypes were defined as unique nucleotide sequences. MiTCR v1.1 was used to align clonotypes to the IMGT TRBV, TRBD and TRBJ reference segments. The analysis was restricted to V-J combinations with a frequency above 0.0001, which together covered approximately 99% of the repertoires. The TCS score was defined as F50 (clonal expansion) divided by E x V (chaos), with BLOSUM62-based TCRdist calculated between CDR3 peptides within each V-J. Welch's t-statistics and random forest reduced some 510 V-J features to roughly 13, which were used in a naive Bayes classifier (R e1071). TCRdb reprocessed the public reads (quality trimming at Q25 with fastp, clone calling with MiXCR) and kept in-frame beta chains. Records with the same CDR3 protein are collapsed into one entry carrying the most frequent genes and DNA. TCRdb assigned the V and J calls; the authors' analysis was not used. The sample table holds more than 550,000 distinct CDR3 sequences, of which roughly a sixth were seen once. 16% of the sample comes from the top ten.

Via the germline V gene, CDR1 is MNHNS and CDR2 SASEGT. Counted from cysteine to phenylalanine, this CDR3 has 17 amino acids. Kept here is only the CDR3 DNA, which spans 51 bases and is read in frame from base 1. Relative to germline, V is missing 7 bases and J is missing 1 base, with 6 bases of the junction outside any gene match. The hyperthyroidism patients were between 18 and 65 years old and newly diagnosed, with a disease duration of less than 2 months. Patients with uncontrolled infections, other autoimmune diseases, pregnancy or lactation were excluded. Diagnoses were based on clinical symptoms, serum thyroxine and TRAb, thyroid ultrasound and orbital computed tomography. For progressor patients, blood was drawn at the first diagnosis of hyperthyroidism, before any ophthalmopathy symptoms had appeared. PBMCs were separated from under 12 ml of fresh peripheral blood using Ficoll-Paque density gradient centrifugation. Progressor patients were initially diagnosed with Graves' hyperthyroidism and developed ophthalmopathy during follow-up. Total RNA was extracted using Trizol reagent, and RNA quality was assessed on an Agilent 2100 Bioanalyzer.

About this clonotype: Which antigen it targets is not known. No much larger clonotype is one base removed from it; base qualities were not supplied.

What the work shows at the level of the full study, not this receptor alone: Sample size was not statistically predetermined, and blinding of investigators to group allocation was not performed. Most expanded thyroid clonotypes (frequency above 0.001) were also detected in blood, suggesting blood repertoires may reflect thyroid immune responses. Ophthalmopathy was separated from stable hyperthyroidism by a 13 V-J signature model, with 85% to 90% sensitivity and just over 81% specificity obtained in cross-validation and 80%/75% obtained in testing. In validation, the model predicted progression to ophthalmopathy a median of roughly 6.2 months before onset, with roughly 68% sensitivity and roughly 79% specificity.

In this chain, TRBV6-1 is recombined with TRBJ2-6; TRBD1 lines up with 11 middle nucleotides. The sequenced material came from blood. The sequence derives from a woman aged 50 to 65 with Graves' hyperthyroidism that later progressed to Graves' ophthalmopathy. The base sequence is TGTGCCAGCAACCCGGACAGGGGGCAATCTGGGGCCAACGTCCTGACTTTC. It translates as CASNPDRGQSGANVLTF.